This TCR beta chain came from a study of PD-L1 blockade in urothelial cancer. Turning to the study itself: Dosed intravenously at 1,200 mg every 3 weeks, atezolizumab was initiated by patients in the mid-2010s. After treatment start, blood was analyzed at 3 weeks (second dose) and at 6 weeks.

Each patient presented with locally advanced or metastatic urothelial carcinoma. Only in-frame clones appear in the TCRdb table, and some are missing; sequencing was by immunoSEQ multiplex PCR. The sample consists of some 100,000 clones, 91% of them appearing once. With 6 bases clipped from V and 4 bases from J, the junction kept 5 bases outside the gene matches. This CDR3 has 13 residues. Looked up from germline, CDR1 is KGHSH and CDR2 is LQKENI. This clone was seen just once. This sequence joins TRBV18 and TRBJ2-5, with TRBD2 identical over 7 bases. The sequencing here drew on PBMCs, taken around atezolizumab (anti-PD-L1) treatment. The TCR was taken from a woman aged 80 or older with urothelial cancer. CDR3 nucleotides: TGTGCCAGCTCCGGGACTAACCCAGAGACCCAGTACTTC. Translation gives CASSGTNPETQYF.